A selection of T cell receptor beta chains follows, all from one sample in a study of shared clonotypes between healthy human individuals. Clones were sequenced by immunoSEQ multiplex PCR, and TCRdb holds only the in-frame ones, with some missing. The sample yields 2,500,000 or so clones, 85% to 95% seen once. The source material was naive CD4+ T cells from PBMCs. The origin of the receptors is a man aged 18 to 35 in good health. Some clones in this sample may be carry-over from other donors' samples. Each CDR3 is given with its conserved first and last residue. Each record gives: clone size, D gene, V gene, J gene, CDR3 protein, CDR3 DNA. A D gene is named only where the DNA matches it firmly. A clone size is listed for some rows: how often the clone was seen (once, few, many), or a class if it is expanded.

NA,NA,TRBV28,TRBJ2-2,CASSRGDRFRELFF,TGTGCCAGCAGTAGAGGGGATAGATTCCGGGAGCTGTTTTTT
NA,TRBD2,TRBV5-4,TRBJ2-1,CASSYRLAGKDNEQFF,TGTGCCAGCAGCTACCGACTAGCGGGCAAAGACAATGAGCAGTTCTTC
NA,NA,TRBV5-1,TRBJ1-2,CASSLGSLGNYGYTF,TGCGCCAGCAGCTTGGGATCCCTAGGCAACTATGGCTACACCTTC
NA,TRBD1,TRBV28,TRBJ1-1,CASQTSGGTEAFF,TGTGCCAGCCAAACCTCAGGGGGCACTGAAGCTTTCTTT
few,NA,TRBV10-3,TRBJ2-7,CAISFDSEQYF,TGTGCCATCAGTTTCGACAGCGAGCAGTACTTC
NA,NA,TRBV6-5,TRBJ1-1,CASSYSQGIVEAFF,TGTGCCAGCAGTTATTCGCAGGGTATCGTTGAAGCTTTCTTT
NA,NA,TRBV11-2,TRBJ2-7,CASSLLSRVYEQYF,TGTGCCAGCAGCTTATTGTCCAGGGTCTACGAGCAGTACTTC
NA,NA,TRBV30,TRBJ2-2,CAWTVPGRNTGELFF,TGTGCCTGGACCGTCCCGGGACGAAACACCGGGGAGCTGTTTTTT
few,NA,TRBV5-4,TRBJ1-2,CASSRGQLIYGYTF,TGTGCCAGCAGCAGAGGACAGCTAATTTATGGCTACACCTTC
NA,TRBD1,TRBV9,TRBJ1-1,CASSVSTGMNTEAFF,TGTGCCAGCAGCGTCTCGACAGGGATGAACACTGAAGCTTTCTTT
NA,NA,TRBV19,TRBJ2-7,CASSSVPGYEQYF,TGTGCCAGTAGTAGTGTGCCGGGATACGAGCAGTACTTC
NA,NA,TRBV6-5,TRBJ1-2,CASFKGPGGYGYTF,TGTGCCAGCTTCAAGGGCCCCGGAGGCTATGGCTACACCTTC
NA,NA,TRBV6-1,TRBJ2-2,CASSEGGWAGELFF,TGTGCCAGCAGTGAAGGGGGATGGGCCGGGGAGCTGTTTTTT
once,TRBD1,TRBV28,TRBJ1-4,CASSRQGTGANEKLFF,TGTGCCAGCAGCCGTCAGGGGACAGGGGCGAATGAAAAACTGTTTTTT
once,NA,TRBV29-1,TRBJ1-6,CSVEEQPNSPLHF,TGCAGCGTTGAAGAACAGCCGAATTCACCCCTCCACTTT
NA,NA,TRBV27,TRBJ2-2,CASSLHGELFF,TGTGCCAGCAGTTTGCACGGGGAGCTGTTTTTT
NA,NA,TRBV5-1,TRBJ1-1,CASSRGGTGMGTEAFF,TGCGCCAGCAGTCGGGGAGGTACAGGGATGGGCACTGAAGCTTTCTTT
NA,NA,TRBV7-2,TRBJ2-3,CASSLGPGRGDTQYF,TGTGCCAGCAGCTTAGGGCCAGGGAGAGGAGATACGCAGTATTTT
NA,TRBD1,TRBV5-1,TRBJ2-1,CASSLVQGETNEQFF,TGCGCCAGCAGCTTGGTACAGGGGGAAACCAATGAGCAGTTCTTC
NA,TRBD2,TRBV29-1,TRBJ2-7,CSGTSGSLGEQYF,TGCAGCGGGACTAGCGGGAGTTTGGGAGAGCAGTACTTC
NA,NA,TRBV5-1,TRBJ2-4,CASSLGQLNIQYF,TGCGCCAGCAGCTTGGGCCAGCTAAACATTCAGTACTTC
NA,NA,TRBV7-2,TRBJ1-2,CASSLGPGQMDYGYTF,TGTGCCAGCAGCTTAGGGCCAGGACAGATGGACTATGGCTACACCTTC
NA,NA,TRBV7-3,TRBJ2-7,CASSLIPSSYEQYF,TGTGCCAGCAGCTTAATTCCTAGCTCCTACGAGCAGTACTTC
NA,TRBD1,TRBV5-4,TRBJ1-4,CASSFRDRGPLEKLFF,TGTGCCAGCAGCTTCCGGGACAGGGGGCCTCTTGAAAAACTGTTTTTT
few,NA,TRBV7-9,TRBJ1-1,CASSLESRVAFF,TGTGCCAGCAGCTTAGAATCCAGGGTAGCTTTCTTT
NA,TRBD2,TRBV7-2,TRBJ2-7,CASSLTGTSGSGQYF,TGTGCCAGCAGCCTTACCGGGACTAGCGGGAGTGGGCAGTACTTC
NA,TRBD2,TRBV7-9,TRBJ2-1,CASSPSGLARESSYNEQFF,TGTGCCAGCAGCCCATCGGGACTAGCGCGTGAGAGCTCCTACAATGAGCAGTTCTTC
NA,NA,TRBV7-3,TRBJ2-2,CASSLMDPTNTGELFF,TGTGCCAGCAGCTTAATGGACCCGACTAACACCGGGGAGCTGTTTTTT
NA,TRBD1,TRBV5-1,TRBJ1-1,CASSWGQAHMNTEAFF,TGCGCCAGCAGCTGGGGACAGGCCCACATGAACACTGAAGCTTTCTTT
NA,NA,TRBV28,TRBJ1-1,CASSLAGMNTEAFF,TGTGCCAGCAGTTTGGCGGGAATGAACACTGAAGCTTTCTTT
NA,TRBD1,TRBV4-1,TRBJ2-7,CASSQAFGTGGSYEQYF,TGCGCCAGCAGCCAAGCCTTCGGGACAGGGGGTTCCTACGAGCAGTACTTC
NA,TRBD2,TRBV6-1,TRBJ2-1,CASRGLAWNEQFF,TGTGCCAGCAGGGGACTAGCGTGGAATGAGCAGTTCTTC
once,NA,TRBV6-4,TRBJ2-7,CASSVAPSYEQYF,TGTGCCAGCAGTGTGGCTCCCTCCTACGAGCAGTACTTC
NA,TRBD2,TRBV7-3,TRBJ2-7,CASSLARLAGYYEQYF,TGTGCCAGCAGCTTAGCGCGGCTAGCGGGCTACTACGAGCAGTACTTC
NA,TRBD1,TRBV30,TRBJ1-5,CAWSESPAGGKGMFGNQPQHF,TGTGCCTGGAGTGAATCCCCGGCAGGGGGCAAGGGAATGTTCGGCAATCAGCCCCAGCATTTT
NA,NA,TRBV11-2,TRBJ2-7,CASSPYLRGRFPTSYEQYF,TGTGCCAGCAGCCCCTACCTCCGGGGGAGGTTCCCCACCTCCTACGAGCAGTACTTC
NA,TRBD1,TRBV18,TRBJ2-5,CASSPDRVQETQYF,TGTGCCAGCTCACCGGACAGGGTCCAAGAGACCCAGTACTTC
NA,NA,TRBV19,TRBJ2-6,CASSVGGSGANVLTF,TGTGCCAGTAGTGTAGGTGGGTCCGGGGCCAACGTCCTGACTTTC
NA,NA,TRBV5-1,TRBJ1-1,CASSLIVGRENMNTEAFF,TGCGCCAGCAGCTTGATAGTCGGTCGAGAGAACATGAACACTGAAGCTTTCTTT
NA,NA,TRBV19,TRBJ1-5,CASRENSNQPQHF,TGTGCCAGTAGGGAAAATAGCAATCAGCCCCAGCATTTT
NA,TRBD2,TRBV4-2,TRBJ2-1,CASSQSILAEGYNEQFF,TGTGCCAGCAGCCAATCAATCCTAGCGGAGGGGTACAATGAGCAGTTCTTC
NA,NA,TRBV18,TRBJ1-5,CASSPGAARQPQHF,TGTGCCAGCTCACCAGGGGCAGCCCGGCAGCCCCAGCATTTT
few,NA,TRBV5-1,TRBJ1-4,CASSLGPATNEKLFF,TGCGCCAGCAGCTTGGGGCCAGCAACTAATGAAAAACTGTTTTTT
NA,NA,TRBV6-1,TRBJ1-4,CASSVEGRSEKLFF,TGTGCCAGCAGTGTGGAGGGCCGGAGTGAAAAACTGTTTTTT
NA,TRBD1,TRBV6-5,TRBJ1-4,CASATGREKLFF,TGTGCCAGCGCGACAGGGAGGGAAAAACTGTTTTTT
once,NA,TRBV7-9,TRBJ2-7,CASSLAGVDEQYF,TGTGCCAGCAGCTTAGCGGGAGTAGACGAGCAGTACTTC
NA,NA,TRBV18,TRBJ2-5,CASSQNRVQETQYF,TGTGCCAGCTCACAAAACAGGGTCCAAGAGACCCAGTACTTC
NA,NA,TRBV5-1,TRBJ2-5,CASSSQGAQETQYF,TGCGCCAGCAGCTCCCAGGGCGCCCAAGAGACCCAGTACTTC
NA,NA,TRBV10-2,TRBJ1-3,CASRTGYSGNTIYF,TGCGCCAGCAGGACAGGCTACTCTGGAAACACCATATATTTT
NA,NA,TRBV5-6,TRBJ2-1,CASSLGRKSYNEQFF,TGTGCCAGCAGCTTGGGGCGCAAATCCTACAATGAGCAGTTCTTC
NA,NA,TRBV5-1,TRBJ1-1,CASSQEPMGNTEAFF,TGCGCCAGCAGCCAAGAACCGATGGGGAACACTGAAGCTTTCTTT
NA,NA,TRBV18,TRBJ1-1,CASSPPRNTEAFF,TGTGCCAGCTCACCACCAAGGAACACTGAAGCTTTCTTT
NA,TRBD1,TRBV5-1,TRBJ1-1,CASSTGTVQGGTEAFF,TGCGCCAGCAGCACGGGGACCGTTCAGGGGGGCACTGAAGCTTTCTTT
NA,NA,TRBV12-2,TRBJ1-2,CASRAGKNDYGYTF,TGTGCAAGTCGCGCCGGGAAGAATGACTATGGCTACACCTTC
NA,NA,TRBV9,TRBJ2-2,CASSPNSPPTGELFF,TGTGCCAGCAGCCCGAACTCCCCCCCCACCGGGGAGCTGTTTTTT
NA,NA,TRBV19,TRBJ1-5,CASSFGRYSNQPQHF,TGTGCCAGTAGTTTTGGACGGTATAGCAATCAGCCCCAGCATTTT